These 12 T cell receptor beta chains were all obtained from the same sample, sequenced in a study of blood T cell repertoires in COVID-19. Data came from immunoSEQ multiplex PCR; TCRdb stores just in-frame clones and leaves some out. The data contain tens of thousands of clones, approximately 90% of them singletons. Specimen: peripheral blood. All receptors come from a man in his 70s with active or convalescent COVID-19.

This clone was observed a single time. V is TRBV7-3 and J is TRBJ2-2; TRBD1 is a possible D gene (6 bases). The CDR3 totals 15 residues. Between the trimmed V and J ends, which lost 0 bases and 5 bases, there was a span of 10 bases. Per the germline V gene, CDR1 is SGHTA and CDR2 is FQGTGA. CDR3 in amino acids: CASSLTVGGTGELFF. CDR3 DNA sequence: TGTGCCAGCAGCTTAACTGTAGGGGGTACCGGGGAGCTGTTTTTT.

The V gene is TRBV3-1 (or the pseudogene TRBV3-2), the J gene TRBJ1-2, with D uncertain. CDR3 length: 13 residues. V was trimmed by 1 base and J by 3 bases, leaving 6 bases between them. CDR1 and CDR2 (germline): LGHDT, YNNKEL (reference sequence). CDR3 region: CASSQVTDYGYTF. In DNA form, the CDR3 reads TGTGCCAGCAGCCAAGTAACAGACTATGGCTACACCTTC.

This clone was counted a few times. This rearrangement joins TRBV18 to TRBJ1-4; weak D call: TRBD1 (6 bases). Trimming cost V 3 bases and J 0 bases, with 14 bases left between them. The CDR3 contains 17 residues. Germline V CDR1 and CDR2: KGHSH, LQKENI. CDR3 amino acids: CASSPLPPGATNEKLFF. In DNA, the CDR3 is TGTGCCAGCTCACCGCTACCCCCAGGGGCAACTAATGAAAAACTGTTTTTT.

This CDR3 is CASSSSGQGTVSTEAFF. The CDR3 DNA follows: TGTGCCAGCAGCTCGAGTGGACAGGGGACTGTCAGCACTGAAGCTTTCTTT. This rearrangement joins TRBV7-9 to TRBJ1-1; 9 bases align to TRBD1. The junction had 13 bases not matched to a gene; V was cut back by 4 bases and J by 4 bases. Germline assignment: CDR1 SEHNR and CDR2 FQNEAQ (reference sequence). This CDR3 region has 17 residues.

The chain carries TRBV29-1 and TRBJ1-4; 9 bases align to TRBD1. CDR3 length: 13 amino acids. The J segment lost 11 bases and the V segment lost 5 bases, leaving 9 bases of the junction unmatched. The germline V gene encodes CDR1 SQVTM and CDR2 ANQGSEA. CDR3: CSVQTTGGEKLFF. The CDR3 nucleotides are TGCAGCGTTCAAACAACAGGGGGCGAGAAACTGTTTTTT.

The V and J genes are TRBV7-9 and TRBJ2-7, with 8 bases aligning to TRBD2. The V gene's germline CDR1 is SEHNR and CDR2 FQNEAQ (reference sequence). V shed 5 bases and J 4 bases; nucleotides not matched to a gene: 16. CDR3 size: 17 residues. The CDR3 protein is CASSPRLSGRRTYEQYF. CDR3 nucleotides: TGTGCCAGCAGCCCCCGACTCAGCGGGAGACGGACGTACGAGCAGTACTTC.

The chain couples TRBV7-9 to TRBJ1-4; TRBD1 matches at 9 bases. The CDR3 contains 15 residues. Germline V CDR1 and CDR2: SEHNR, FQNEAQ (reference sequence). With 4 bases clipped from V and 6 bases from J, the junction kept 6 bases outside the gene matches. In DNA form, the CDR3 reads TGTGCCAGCAGCTACACAGGGGGCGCTTATGAAAAACTGTTTTTT. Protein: CASSYTGGAYEKLFF.

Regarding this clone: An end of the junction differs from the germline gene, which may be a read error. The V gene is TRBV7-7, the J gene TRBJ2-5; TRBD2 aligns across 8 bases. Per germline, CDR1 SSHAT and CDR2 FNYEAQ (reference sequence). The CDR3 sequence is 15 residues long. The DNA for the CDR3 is TGTGCTAGCAGCCCGGGGGGGGGCCGTTGGGAGACCCAGTACTTC. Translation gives CASSPGGGRWETQYF. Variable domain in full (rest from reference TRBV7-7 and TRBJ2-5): GAGVSQSPRYKVTKRGQDVTLRCDPISSHATLYWYQQALGQGPEFLTYFNYEAQPDKSGLPSDRFSAERPEGSISTLTIQRTEQRDSAMYRCASSPGGGRWETQYFGPGTRLLVL.

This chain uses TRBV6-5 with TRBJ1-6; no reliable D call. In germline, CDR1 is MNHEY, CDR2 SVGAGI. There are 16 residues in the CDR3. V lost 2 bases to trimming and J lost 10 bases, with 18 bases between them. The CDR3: CASSYRVVGYTSPLHF. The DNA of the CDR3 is TGTGCCAGCAGTTACCGGGTCGTGGGTTATACGTCACCCCTCCACTTT.

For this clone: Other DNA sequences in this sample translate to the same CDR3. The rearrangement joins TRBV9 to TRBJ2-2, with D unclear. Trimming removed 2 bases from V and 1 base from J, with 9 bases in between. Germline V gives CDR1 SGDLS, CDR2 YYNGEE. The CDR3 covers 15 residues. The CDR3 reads CASSVSGGNTGELFF. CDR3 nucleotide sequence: TGTGCCAGCAGCGTTAGTGGCGGGAACACCGGGGAGCTGTTTTTT. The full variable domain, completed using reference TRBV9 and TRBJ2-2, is DSGVTQTPKHLITATGQRVTLRCSPRSGDLSVYWYQQSLDQGLQFLIQYYNGEERAKGNILERFSAQQFPDLHSELNLSSLELGDSALYFCASSVSGGNTGELFFGEGSRLTVL.

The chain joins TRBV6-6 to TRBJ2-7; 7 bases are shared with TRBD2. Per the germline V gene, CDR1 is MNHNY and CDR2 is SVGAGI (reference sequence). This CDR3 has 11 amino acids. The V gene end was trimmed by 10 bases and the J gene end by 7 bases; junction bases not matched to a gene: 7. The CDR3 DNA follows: TGTGCCACCTACGAGCGGGAAGAGCAGTACTTC. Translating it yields CATYEREEQYF.

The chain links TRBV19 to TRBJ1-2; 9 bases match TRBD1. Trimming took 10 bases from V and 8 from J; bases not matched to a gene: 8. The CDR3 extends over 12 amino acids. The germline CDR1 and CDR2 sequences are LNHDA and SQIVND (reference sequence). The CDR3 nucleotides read TGTGCCACTTCGGACAGGGGAGGAGGCTACACCTTC. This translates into CATSDRGGGYTF.